This TCR beta chain was retrieved from a study of shared clonotypes between healthy human individuals. Some 27,000 T cell genomes, or roughly 180 ng DNA, went into the sorted-subset replicate PCRs. Some clones are missing from TCRdb's copy, which holds only in-frame ones; the method was immunoSEQ multiplex PCR. The sample holds some 1.5 million clones, roughly 96% seen once. This clone occurred once. What it binds is unknown. Regarding the study as a whole: Generally, naive subsets (rather than memory subsets) showed larger estimated richness.

The CDR3 loop spans 14 amino acids. The trim removed 2 bases at V and 5 bases at J, leaving 6 bases unmatched. Germline V gives CDR1 ENHRY, CDR2 SYGVKD. The receptor comes from a man younger than 40 in good health. Specimen: naive CD4+ T cells sorted from blood. Subset meaning: CD45RA+ positively selected. This chain links TRBV10-3 with TRBJ2-7; 7 positions agree with TRBD2. The CDR3: CAISEAGRAHEQYF. The DNA for the CDR3 is TGTGCCATCAGTGAGGCGGGGAGGGCCCACGAGCAGTACTTC.